The present T cell receptor (beta chain) was sequenced within a study of OX40 agonist ivuxolimab in advanced cancers. Notes on the research overall: Ivuxolimab, which targeted the costimulatory receptor OX40 (CD134), was an agonistic, fully human IgG2 monoclonal antibody. The paper covers the monotherapy dose-escalation part of the phase I ivuxolimab trial, which included N of about 50 patients. In the dose-escalation cohort, around four fifths of patients were male, and the mean age was around 65 years with a range of roughly 23 to 79. Partial responses occurred in three dose-escalation patients: two with cutaneous melanoma and one with hepatocellular carcinoma. Prior anti-PD-1, anti-PD-L1 or anti-CTLA-4 therapy was permitted, and approximately 40% of dose-escalation patients had received checkpoint inhibitors. Peripheral TCRbeta sequencing aimed to test whether ivuxolimab altered TCR sequence diversity and caused clonal T-cell expansion. Of the 50 or so patients in dose escalation, around 20 had hepatocellular carcinoma, approximately 15 had melanoma, 9 had renal cell carcinoma and 9 had head and neck cancer. Intravenous ivuxolimab was administered to patients every 2 weeks at six dose levels: 0.01, 0.1, 0.3, 1.5, 3 and 10 mg/kg. Results and caveats for the whole study, not just this receptor: Clonal expansion of both CD4+ and CD8+ blood T cells was observed from baseline to week 6 at doses 0.1 to 3.0 mg/kg. After ivuxolimab, more expanded clones were found on average in CD8+ T cells than in CD4+ T cells. Low levels of normalized T-cell clonal expansion were also seen in some patients who did not respond. The antigen specificity of the clonally expanded peripheral T cells was not determined. In the 0.1-3.0 mg/kg groups, partial responders had among the lowest normalized peripheral clonal expansion, particularly in CD8+ T cells.

Patients with a history of autoimmune disease or receiving systemic immunosuppression were excluded from the trial. In every dose cohort, peripheral blood was drawn for TCR sequencing at baseline, cycle 4 day 1, and cycle 7 day 1. Samples came from an open-label, multicenter, first-in-human phase I dose-escalation trial of ivuxolimab. Adults with locally advanced or metastatic melanoma, renal cell carcinoma, hepatocellular carcinoma or head and neck squamous cell carcinoma were enrolled in the trial. Before TCR sequencing, CD4+ T cells and CD8+ T cells from peripheral blood were sorted into separate populations. Genomic DNA was extracted from sorted cells for sequencing of the TCRbeta CDR3 region. The immunoSEQ Assay was used to sequence the TCRbeta CDR3 regions. TCRdb provides this immuneACCESS table in a form limited to in-frame rearrangements. Some clones are lacking; in checked studies, under half of them reflect an unresolved V gene, and why the rest are absent is not known. The sample table shows about 80,000 clones, and roughly 87% are seen once. The biggest ten clones account for roughly 0.33% of the sample.

As regards this clone: No antigen is known for it. Base qualities are not provided; no much larger clone lies one nucleotide away.

CDR1 ENHRY and CDR2 SYGVKD are derived from the germline V gene. The trim is 4 bases for V and 3 bases for J, with a gap of 9 bases between the germline ends. Taken from cysteine to phenylalanine, the CDR3 has 13 residues. Only the CDR3 part of the read is kept: 39 bases, read in frame from the first base. The TCR originated in an adult with an advanced solid tumor such as melanoma, head and neck, liver or kidney cancer. This receptor chain uses TRBV10-3 and TRBJ2-5; the D call is tentative, TRBD1 or TRBD2, as each matches 5 bases. The sequences come from CD4+ or CD8+ T cells sorted from blood, collected in a trial of the OX40 agonist ivuxolimab. In nucleotides, the sequence is TGTGCCATCAGTGCGCAGGGAGAAGAGACCCAGTACTTC. It specifies CAISAQGEETQYF.